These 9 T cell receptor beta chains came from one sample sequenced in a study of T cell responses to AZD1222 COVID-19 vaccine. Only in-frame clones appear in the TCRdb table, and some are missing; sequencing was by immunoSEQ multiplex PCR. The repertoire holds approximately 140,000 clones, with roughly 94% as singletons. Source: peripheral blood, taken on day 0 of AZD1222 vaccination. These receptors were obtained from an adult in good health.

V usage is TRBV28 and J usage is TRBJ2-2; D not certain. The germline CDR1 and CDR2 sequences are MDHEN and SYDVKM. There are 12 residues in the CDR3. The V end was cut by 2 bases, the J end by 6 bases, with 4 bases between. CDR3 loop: CASSLPAGELFF. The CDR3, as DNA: TGTGCCAGCAGTTTACCAGCCGGGGAGCTGTTTTTT.

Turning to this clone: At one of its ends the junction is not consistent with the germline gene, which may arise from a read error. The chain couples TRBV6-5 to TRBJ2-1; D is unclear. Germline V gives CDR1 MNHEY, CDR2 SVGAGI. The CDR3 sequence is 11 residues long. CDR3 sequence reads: CASSDSGEQFF. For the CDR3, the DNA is TGTGCCAGCAGTGACTCGGGTGAGCAGTTCTTC.

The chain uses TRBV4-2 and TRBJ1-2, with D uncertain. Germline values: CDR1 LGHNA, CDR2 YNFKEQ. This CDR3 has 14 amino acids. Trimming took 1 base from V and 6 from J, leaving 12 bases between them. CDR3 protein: CASSQGDSPNGYTF. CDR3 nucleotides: TGTGCCAGCAGCCAAGGAGATTCCCCCAATGGCTACACCTTC.

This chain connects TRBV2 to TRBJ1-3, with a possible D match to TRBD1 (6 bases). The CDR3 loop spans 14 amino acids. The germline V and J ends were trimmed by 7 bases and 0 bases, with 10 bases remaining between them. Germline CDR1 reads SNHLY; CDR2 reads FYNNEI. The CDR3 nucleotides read TGTGCCAGCAACAGGGCAATCTCTGGAAACACCATATATTTT. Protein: CASNRAISGNTIYF.

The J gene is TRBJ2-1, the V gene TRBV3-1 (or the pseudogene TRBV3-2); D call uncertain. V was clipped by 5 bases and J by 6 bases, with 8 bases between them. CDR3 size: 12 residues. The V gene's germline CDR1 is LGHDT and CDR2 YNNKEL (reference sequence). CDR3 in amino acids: CASSARFNEQFF. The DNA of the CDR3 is TGTGCCAGCAGCGCCCGTTTCAATGAGCAGTTCTTC.

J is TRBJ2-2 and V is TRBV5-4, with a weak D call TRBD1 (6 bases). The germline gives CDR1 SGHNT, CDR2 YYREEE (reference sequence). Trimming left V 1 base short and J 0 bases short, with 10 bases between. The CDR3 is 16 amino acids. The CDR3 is CASSLLGGPNTGELFF. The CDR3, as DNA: TGTGCCAGCAGCTTGTTAGGGGGTCCGAACACCGGGGAGCTGTTTTTT. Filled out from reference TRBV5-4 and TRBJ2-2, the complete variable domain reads ETGVTQSPTHLIKTRGQQVTLRCSSQSGHNTVSWYQQALGQGPQFIFQYYREEENGRGNFPPRFSGLQFPNYSSELNVNALELDDSALYLCASSLLGGPNTGELFFGEGSRLTVL.

CDR3 in DNA: TGCAGTGCTAGTTGGCAGGGCGACACTGAAGCTTTCTTT. Residues: CSASWQGDTEAFF. The chain joins TRBV20-1 to TRBJ1-1, with D possibly matching TRBD1 (5 bases). The CDR3 has 13 amino acids. Trimming pared 3 bases from V and 3 bases from J, leaving 11 bases between. Germline V CDR1 and CDR2: DFQATT, SNEGSKA (reference sequence).

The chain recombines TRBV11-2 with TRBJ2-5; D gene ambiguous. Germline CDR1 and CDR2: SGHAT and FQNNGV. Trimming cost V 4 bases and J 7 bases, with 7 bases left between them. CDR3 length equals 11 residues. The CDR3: CASSSVGTQYF. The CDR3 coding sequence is TGTGCCAGCAGCTCTGTGGGGACCCAGTACTTC.

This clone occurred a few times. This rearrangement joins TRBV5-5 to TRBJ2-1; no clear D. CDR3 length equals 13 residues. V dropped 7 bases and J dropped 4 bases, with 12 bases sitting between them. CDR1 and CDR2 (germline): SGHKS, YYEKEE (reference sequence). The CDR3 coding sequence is TGTGCCAGCTTCCAACCCCCGTACAATGAGCAGTTCTTC. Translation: CASFQPPYNEQFF.